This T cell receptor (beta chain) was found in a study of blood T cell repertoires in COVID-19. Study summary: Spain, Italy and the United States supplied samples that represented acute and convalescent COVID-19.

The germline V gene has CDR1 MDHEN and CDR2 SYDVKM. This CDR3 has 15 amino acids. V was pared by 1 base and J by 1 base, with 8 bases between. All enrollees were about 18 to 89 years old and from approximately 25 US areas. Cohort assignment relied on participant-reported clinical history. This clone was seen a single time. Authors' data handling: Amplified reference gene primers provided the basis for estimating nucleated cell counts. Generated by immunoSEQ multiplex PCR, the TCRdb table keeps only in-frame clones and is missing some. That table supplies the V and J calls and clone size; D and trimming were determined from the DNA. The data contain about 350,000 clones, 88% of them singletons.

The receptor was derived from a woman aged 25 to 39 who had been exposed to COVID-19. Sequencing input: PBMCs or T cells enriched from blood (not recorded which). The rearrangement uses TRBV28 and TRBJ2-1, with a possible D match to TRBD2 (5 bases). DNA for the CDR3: TGTGCCAGCAGTTTATTTGCGGGTTCCTACAATGAGCAGTTCTTC. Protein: CASSLFAGSYNEQFF. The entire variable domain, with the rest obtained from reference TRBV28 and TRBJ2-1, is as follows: DVKVTQSSRYLVKRTGEKVFLECVQDMDHENMFWYRQDPGLGLRLIYFSYDVKMKEKGDIPEGYSVSREKKERFSLILESASTNQTSMYLCASSLFAGSYNEQFFGPGTRLTVL.